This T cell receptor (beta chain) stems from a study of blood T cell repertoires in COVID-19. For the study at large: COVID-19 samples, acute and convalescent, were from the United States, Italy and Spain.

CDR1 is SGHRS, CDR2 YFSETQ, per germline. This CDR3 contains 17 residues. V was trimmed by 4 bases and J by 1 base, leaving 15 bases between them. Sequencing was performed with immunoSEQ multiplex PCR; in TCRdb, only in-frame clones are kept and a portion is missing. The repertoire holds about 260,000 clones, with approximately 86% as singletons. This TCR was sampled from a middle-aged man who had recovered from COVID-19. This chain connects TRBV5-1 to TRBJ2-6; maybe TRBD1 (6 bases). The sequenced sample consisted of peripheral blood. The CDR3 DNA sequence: TGCGCCAGCAGCACTGGGACACCGTTTTCTGGGGCCAACGTCCTGACTTTC. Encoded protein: CASSTGTPFSGANVLTF.